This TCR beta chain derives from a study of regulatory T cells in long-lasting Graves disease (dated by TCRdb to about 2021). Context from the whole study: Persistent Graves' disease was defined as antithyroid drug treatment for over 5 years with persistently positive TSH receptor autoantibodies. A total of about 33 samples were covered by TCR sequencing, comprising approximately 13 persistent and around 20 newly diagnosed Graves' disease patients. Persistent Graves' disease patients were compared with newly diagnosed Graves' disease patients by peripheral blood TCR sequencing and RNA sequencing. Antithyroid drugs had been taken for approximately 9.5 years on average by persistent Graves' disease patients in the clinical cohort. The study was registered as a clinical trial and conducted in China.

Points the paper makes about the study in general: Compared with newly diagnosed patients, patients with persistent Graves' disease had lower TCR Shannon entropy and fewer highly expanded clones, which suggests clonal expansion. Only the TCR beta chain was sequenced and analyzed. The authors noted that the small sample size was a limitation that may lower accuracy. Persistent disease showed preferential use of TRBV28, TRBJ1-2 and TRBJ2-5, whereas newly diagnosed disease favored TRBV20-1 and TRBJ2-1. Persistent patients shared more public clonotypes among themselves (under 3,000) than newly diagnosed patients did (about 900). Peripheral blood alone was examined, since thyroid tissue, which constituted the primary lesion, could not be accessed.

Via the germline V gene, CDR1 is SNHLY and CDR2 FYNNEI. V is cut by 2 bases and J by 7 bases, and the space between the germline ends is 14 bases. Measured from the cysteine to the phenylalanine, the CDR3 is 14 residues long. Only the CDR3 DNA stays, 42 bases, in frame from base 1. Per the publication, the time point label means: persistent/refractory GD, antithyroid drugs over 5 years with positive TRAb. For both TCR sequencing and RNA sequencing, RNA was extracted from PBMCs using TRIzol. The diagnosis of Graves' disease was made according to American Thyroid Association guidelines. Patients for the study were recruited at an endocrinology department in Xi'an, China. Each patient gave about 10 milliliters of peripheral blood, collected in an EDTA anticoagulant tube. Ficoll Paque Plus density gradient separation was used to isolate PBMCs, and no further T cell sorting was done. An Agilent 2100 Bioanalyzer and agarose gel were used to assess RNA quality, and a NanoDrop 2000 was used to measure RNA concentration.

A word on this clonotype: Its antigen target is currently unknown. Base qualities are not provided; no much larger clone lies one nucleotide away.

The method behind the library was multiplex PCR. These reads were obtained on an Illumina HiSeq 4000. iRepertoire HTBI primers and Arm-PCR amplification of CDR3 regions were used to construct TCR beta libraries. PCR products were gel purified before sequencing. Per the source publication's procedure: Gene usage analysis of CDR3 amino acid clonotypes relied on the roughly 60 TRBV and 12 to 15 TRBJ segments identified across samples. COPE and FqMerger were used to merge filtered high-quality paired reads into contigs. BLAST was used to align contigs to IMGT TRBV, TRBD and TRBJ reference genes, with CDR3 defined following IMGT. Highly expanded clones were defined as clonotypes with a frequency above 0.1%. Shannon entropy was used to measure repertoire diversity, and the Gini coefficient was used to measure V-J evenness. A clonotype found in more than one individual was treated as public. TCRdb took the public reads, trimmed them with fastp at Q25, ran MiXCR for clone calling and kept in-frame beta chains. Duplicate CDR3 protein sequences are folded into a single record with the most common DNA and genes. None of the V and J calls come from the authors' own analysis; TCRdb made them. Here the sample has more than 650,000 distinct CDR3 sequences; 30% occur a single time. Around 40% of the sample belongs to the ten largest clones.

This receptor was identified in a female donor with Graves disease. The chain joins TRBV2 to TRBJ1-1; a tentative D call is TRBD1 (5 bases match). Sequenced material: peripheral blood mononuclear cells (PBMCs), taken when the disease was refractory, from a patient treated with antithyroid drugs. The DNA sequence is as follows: TGTGCCAGCAGTGAACTAGCGGGACGGAGTGAAGCTTTCTTT. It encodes CASSELAGRSEAFF.